These 9 T cell receptor beta chains originate from one sample sequenced in a study of cytomegalovirus exposure and HLA in healthy donors. PCR used 60 Vbeta primers and 13 Jbeta primers. Here immunoSEQ multiplex PCR was the method, and the copy in TCRdb shows in-frame clones only, minus some. Altogether approximately 140,000 clones are present, roughly 79% being singletons, with the ten largest covering 1.9%. Sequencing was done on a sample of PBMCs. These receptors were collected from a woman aged 40 to 50 in good health and CMV-seronegative.

This chain uses TRBV7-9 with TRBJ2-1, with D possibly being TRBD1 (5 bases). Germline assignment: CDR1 SEHNR and CDR2 FQNEAQ (reference sequence). Trimming took off 4 bases at V and 7 bases at J, with 17 bases between the two ends. The CDR3 is 15 amino acids. CDR3 amino acids: CASSYISRVANEQFF. CDR3 DNA: TGTGCCAGCAGCTATATTAGCAGGGTTGCGAATGAGCAGTTCTTC.

This chain uses TRBV28 with TRBJ2-3; 8 bases align to TRBD2. The CDR3 totals 16 residues. Trimming cost V 5 bases and J 3 bases; bases outside gene matches: 10. From germline, CDR1 is MDHEN and CDR2 SYDVKM. The CDR3 region is CASSEAVGRGTDTQYF. In DNA, the CDR3 is TGTGCCAGCAGTGAGGCCGTCGGGAGGGGTACAGATACGCAGTATTTT.

This clone was recorded only once. This sequence joins TRBV25-1 and TRBJ1-2; D is undetermined. Germline V gives CDR1 MGHDK, CDR2 SYGVNS. The V end was cut by 3 bases, the J end by 1 base, with 6 bases between. This CDR3 comprises 13 residues. CDR3 region: CASSETYNYGYTF. In nucleotides, the CDR3 is TGTGCCAGCAGTGAGACATATAACTATGGCTACACCTTC.

The chain recombines TRBV9 with TRBJ2-5, with D possibly being TRBD2 (5 bases). Deletions cut 0 bases from V and 7 bases from J, with 13 bases between. Per the germline V gene, CDR1 is SGDLS and CDR2 is YYNGEE. CDR3 length: 14 amino acids. CDR3 residues: CASSVGYSEGTQYF. In nucleotides, the CDR3 is TGTGCCAGCAGCGTAGGGTATAGCGAAGGGACCCAGTACTTC.

The chain has TRBV6-5 and TRBJ2-3; the match to TRBD2 covers 9 bases. The V gene end was trimmed by 5 bases and the J gene end by 4 bases; junction bases not matched to a gene: 4. Germline V lookup: CDR1 MNHEY, CDR2 SVGAGI. The CDR3 is 14 amino acids. The CDR3 sequence is CASSLAGRADTQYF. CDR3 DNA sequence: TGTGCCAGCAGTCTAGCGGGAAGGGCAGATACGCAGTATTTT.

The chain is built from TRBV7-3 and TRBJ2-6, with 11 bases that match TRBD2. With 2 bases clipped from V and 0 bases from J, the junction kept 6 bases outside the gene matches. The CDR3 is 19 residues long. The germline gives CDR1 SGHTA, CDR2 FQGTGA. The CDR3 loop reads CASSLWGTSGSSGANVLTF. The CDR3 DNA sequence: TGTGCCAGCAGCTTATGGGGGACTAGCGGAAGCTCTGGGGCCAACGTCCTGACTTTC.

The gene calls are TRBV27 and TRBJ2-7; 14 bases map to TRBD2. Trimming removed 3 bases from V and 4 bases from J; junction bases left unmatched: 14. The CDR3 is 19 amino acids. The V gene's germline CDR1 is MNHEY and CDR2 SMNVEV (reference sequence). The CDR3 DNA reads as TGTGCCAGCAGTTTCCGACTAGCGGGAGGGCCCTTCCCACCATACGAGCAGTACTTC. Protein: CASSFRLAGGPFPPYEQYF.

The chain uses TRBV9 and TRBJ1-1, with D unclear. V lost 0 bases and J 4 bases, leaving 13 bases between the germline ends. This CDR3 comprises 15 residues. Per germline, CDR1 SGDLS and CDR2 YYNGEE. The CDR3 sequence: CASSVDPLGSTEAFF. The CDR3 nucleotides are TGTGCCAGCAGCGTAGATCCCCTAGGGAGCACTGAAGCTTTCTTT.

The chain couples TRBV27 to TRBJ2-7; TRBD2 aligns across 11 bases. The CDR3 loop spans 16 amino acids. CDR1 MNHEY and CDR2 SMNVEV come from the germline V gene (reference sequence). The J segment lost 4 bases and the V segment lost 2 bases, leaving 7 bases of the junction unmatched. CDR3 sequence reads: CASSLILLAGVYEQYF. In DNA, the CDR3 is TGTGCCAGCAGTTTAATATTACTAGCGGGAGTTTACGAGCAGTACTTC.